The 7 T cell receptor beta chains in this list originate from one sample, sequenced in a study of shared clonotypes between healthy human individuals. Generated by immunoSEQ multiplex PCR, the TCRdb table keeps only in-frame clones and is missing some. The table shows 730,000 or so clones, with roughly 70% occurring only once. The sequenced sample was memory CD4+ T cells sorted from blood. Subset described: CD45RA-negative fraction. These receptors came from a woman younger than 45 in good health.

The chain couples TRBV7-6 to TRBJ2-1, with 10 positions matching TRBD2. Germline values: CDR1 SGHVS, CDR2 FNYEAQ. V trimming: 5 bases; J trimming: 4 bases; junction bases outside the gene matches: 5. The CDR3 consists of 15 residues. CDR3: CASSPRTSGYNEQFF. DNA of the CDR3: TGTGCCAGCAGCCCCCGGACTAGCGGATACAATGAGCAGTTCTTC.

The chain has TRBV5-8 and TRBJ2-2; a possible D gene is TRBD1 (7 bases). Germline V gene sequence: CDR1 SGHTS, CDR2 YDEGEE. V lost 0 bases and J lost 2, with 11 bases in between. The CDR3 is 16 amino acids. This CDR3 reads CASSLVQGGNTGELFF. CDR3 nucleotide sequence: TGTGCCAGCAGCTTGGTCCAGGGGGGTAACACCGGGGAGCTGTTTTTT.

V and J are TRBV27 and TRBJ2-1; D possibly corresponds to TRBD2 (5 bases). There are 15 residues in the CDR3. Deletions cut 2 bases from V and 7 bases from J, with 15 bases between. Germline V gene sequence: CDR1 MNHEY, CDR2 SMNVEV (reference sequence). CDR3 in DNA: TGTGCCAGCAGTTTAGGTCCCAGTTGGAGGAATGAGCAGTTCTTC. It specifies CASSLGPSWRNEQFF.

The chain recombines TRBV4-1 with TRBJ2-5; 8 nucleotides line up with TRBD2. V gave up 1 base and J gave up 5 bases; unmatched junction bases: 15. Germline V gives CDR1 MGHRA, CDR2 YSYEKL. This CDR3 is built from 18 residues. CDR3 sequence reads: CASSQGTISTGGYETQYF. The CDR3 DNA reads as TGCGCCAGCAGCCAAGGGACCATTTCCACGGGAGGGTATGAGACCCAGTACTTC.

For this clone: This sequence may be a read error, since a much larger clone differs from it by one base. V usage is TRBV5-1 and J usage is TRBJ1-5; D possibly corresponds to TRBD1 (6 bases). V was clipped by 4 bases and J by 2 bases, with 10 bases between them. The CDR3 loop spans 14 amino acids. Germline V CDR1 and CDR2: SGHRS, YFSETQ. For the CDR3, the DNA is TGCGCCAGCAGCCAGGGGTCCGGCAATCAGCCCCAGCATTTT. It codes for CASSQGSGNQPQHF.

V is TRBV2 and J is TRBJ1-1, with 9 positions matching TRBD1. CDR1 SNHLY and CDR2 FYNNEI come from the germline V gene. V was pared by 7 bases and J by 6 bases, with 9 bases of the junction left unmatched. CDR3 length: 14 amino acids. In nucleotides, the CDR3 is TGTGCCAGCAATACGGGACAGGGAATACCTGAAGCTTTCTTT. This sequence encodes CASNTGQGIPEAFF. The entire variable domain, with the rest obtained from reference TRBV2 and TRBJ1-1, is as follows: EPEVTQTPSHQVTQMGQEVILRCVPISNHLYFYWYRQILGQKVEFLVSFYNNEISEKSEIFDDQFSVERPDGSNFTLKIRSTKLEDSAMYFCASNTGQGIPEAFFGQGTRLTVV.

This sequence joins TRBV28 and TRBJ1-1; D gene ambiguous. The V gene's germline CDR1 is MDHEN and CDR2 SYDVKM. CDR3 length equals 13 residues. Trimming left V 10 bases short and J 4 bases short, with 16 bases between. CDR3 region: CAILLPRGTEAFF. For the CDR3, the DNA is TGTGCCATCCTGTTGCCGCGGGGCACTGAAGCTTTCTTT.